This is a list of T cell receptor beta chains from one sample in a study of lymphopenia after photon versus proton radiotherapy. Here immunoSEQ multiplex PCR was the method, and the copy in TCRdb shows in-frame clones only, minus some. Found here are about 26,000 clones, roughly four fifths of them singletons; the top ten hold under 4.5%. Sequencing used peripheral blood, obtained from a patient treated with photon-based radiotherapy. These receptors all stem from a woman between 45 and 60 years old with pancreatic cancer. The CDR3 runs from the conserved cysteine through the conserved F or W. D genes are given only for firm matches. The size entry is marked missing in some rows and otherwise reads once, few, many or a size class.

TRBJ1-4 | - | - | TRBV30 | CAWSPVATNEKLFF | TGTGCCTGGAGTCCGGTTGCAACTAATGAAAAACTGTTTTTT
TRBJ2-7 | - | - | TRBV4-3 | CASSQDTGTSYEQYF | TGCGCCAGCAGCCAAGATACAGGGACAAGCTACGAGCAGTACTTC
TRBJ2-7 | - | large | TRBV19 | CASSMGNSVVEQYF | TGTGCCAGTAGTATGGGGAACTCGGTTGTCGAGCAGTACTTC
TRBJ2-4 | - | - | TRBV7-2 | CASSPSGPRAGIQYF | TGTGCCAGCAGCCCTAGTGGTCCCCGGGCGGGCATTCAGTACTTC
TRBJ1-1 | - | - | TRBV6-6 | CASSPSQGRGLAEAFF | TGTGCCAGCAGTCCTAGCCAGGGGCGAGGTTTAGCTGAAGCTTTCTTT
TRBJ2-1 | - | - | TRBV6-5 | CASTPGPYNEQFF | TGTGCCAGCACCCCGGGGCCATACAATGAGCAGTTCTTC
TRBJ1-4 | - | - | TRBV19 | CASSIRTAGPAATNEKLFF | TGTGCCAGTAGTATAAGGACAGCCGGACCCGCTGCAACTAATGAAAAACTGTTTTTT
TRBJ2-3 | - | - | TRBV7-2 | CASSFSSSTDTQYF | TGTGCCAGCAGCTTTTCCTCATCCACAGATACGCAGTATTTT
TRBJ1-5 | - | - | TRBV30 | CAWSVGGVGGNQPQHF | TGTGCCTGGAGTGTGGGAGGGGTGGGTGGCAATCAGCCCCAGCATTTT
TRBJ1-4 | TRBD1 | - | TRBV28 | CASSSRTGYEKLFF | TGTGCCAGCAGTTCTCGGACAGGGTACGAAAAACTGTTTTTT
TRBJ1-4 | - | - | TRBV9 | CASSGQGRTTTNEKLFF | TGTGCCAGCAGTGGGCAGGGGCGAACCACAACTAATGAAAAACTGTTTTTT
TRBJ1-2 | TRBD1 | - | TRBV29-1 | CSAGTGAVQSYTF | TGCAGCGCCGGGACAGGGGCAGTCCAGAGCTACACCTTC
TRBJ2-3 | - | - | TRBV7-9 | CASSFRTDTQYF | TGTGCCAGCAGCTTTCGGACAGATACGCAGTATTTT
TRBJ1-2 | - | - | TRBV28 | CASSNQGRGGHGYTF | TGTGCCAGCAGTAATCAGGGGAGAGGTGGACATGGCTACACCTTC
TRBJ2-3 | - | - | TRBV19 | CASRYGDTQYF | TGTGCCAGTAGATACGGGGATACGCAGTATTTT
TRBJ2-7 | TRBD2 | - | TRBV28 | CASSHRGSGTSYEQYF | TGTGCCAGCTCACATCGCGGGAGCGGGACCTCCTACGAGCAGTACTTC
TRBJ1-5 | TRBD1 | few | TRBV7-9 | CASSAGTAQPQHF | TGTGCCAGCAGCGCCGGGACAGCACAGCCCCAGCATTTT
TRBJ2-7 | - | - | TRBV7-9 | CASSRGYSYEQYF | TGTGCCAGCAGCCGTGGATATTCCTACGAGCAGTACTTC
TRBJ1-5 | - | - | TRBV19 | CASSIEGRSVQPQHF | TGTGCCAGTAGTATAGAAGGCAGGTCAGTTCAGCCCCAGCATTTT
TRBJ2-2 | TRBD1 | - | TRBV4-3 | CASSQDRAGGVGITGELFF | TGCGCCAGCAGCCAAGATCGAGCAGGGGGCGTCGGGATCACCGGGGAGCTGTTTTTT
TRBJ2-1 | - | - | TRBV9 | CASSVADVDEQFF | TGTGCCAGCAGCGTAGCGGACGTCGATGAGCAGTTCTTC
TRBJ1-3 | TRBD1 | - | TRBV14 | CASSQLGTGGNTIYF | TGTGCCAGCAGCCAGCTTGGGACAGGAGGAAACACCATATATTTT
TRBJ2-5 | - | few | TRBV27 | CASALGAGRQETQYF | TGTGCCAGCGCTCTTGGAGCGGGTCGTCAAGAGACCCAGTACTTC
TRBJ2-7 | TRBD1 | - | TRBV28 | CASSPPTGGIHEQYF | TGTGCCAGCAGTCCTCCGACAGGGGGCATCCACGAGCAGTACTTC
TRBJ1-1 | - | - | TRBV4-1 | CASSQEGARPTEAFF | TGCGCCAGCAGCCAAGAAGGGGCGAGGCCCACTGAAGCTTTCTTT
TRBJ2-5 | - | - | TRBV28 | CASSPIQWETQYF | TGTGCCAGCAGCCCAATCCAGTGGGAGACCCAGTACTTC
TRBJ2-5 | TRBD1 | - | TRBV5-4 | CASSWGQGVGQETQYF | TGTGCCAGCAGCTGGGGACAGGGGGTAGGCCAAGAGACCCAGTACTTC
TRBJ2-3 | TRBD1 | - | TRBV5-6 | CASSQRRGWTDTQYF | TGTGCCAGCAGCCAACGCAGGGGGTGGACAGATACGCAGTATTTT
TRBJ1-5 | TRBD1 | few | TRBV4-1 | CASSRRTGVGRTQHF | TGCGCCAGCAGCCGACGGACAGGAGTGGGTCGGACCCAGCATTTT
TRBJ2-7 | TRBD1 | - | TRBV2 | CASIGTGSYEQYF | TGTGCCAGCATTGGGACAGGTTCCTACGAGCAGTACTTC
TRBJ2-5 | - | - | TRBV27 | CASSTHGQETQYF | TGTGCCAGCAGTACCCACGGGCAAGAGACCCAGTACTTC
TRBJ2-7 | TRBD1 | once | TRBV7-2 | CASSSRQGDDEQYF | TGTGCCAGCAGCTCGCGACAGGGGGACGACGAGCAGTACTTC
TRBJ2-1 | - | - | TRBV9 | CASSEHLVSYNEQFF | TGTGCCAGCAGCGAGCACCTAGTCTCCTACAATGAGCAGTTCTTC
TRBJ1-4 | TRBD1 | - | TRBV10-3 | CAISESGQGGGEKLFF | TGTGCCATCAGTGAGTCAGGACAGGGAGGGGGTGAAAAACTGTTTTTT
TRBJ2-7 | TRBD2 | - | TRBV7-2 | CASSAGLASYEQYF | TGTGCCAGCAGCGCGGGACTAGCTTCCTACGAGCAGTACTTC
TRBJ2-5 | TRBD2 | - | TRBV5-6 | CASSGLAGQETQYF | TGTGCCAGCAGTGGACTAGCGGGACAAGAGACCCAGTACTTC
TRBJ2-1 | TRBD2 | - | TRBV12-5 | CASGTSGYNEQFF | TGTGCTAGTGGGACTAGCGGTTACAATGAGCAGTTCTTC
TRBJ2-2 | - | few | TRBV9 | CASSVVAQANTGELFF | TGTGCCAGCAGCGTAGTCGCCCAGGCGAACACCGGGGAGCTGTTTTTT
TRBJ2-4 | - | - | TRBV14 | CASSQEGIAKNIQYF | TGTGCCAGCAGCCAAGAGGGGATAGCCAAAAACATTCAGTACTTC
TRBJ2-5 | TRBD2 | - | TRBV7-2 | CASSPRTSGETQYF | TGTGCCAGCAGCCCCCGGACTAGCGGTGAGACCCAGTACTTC